The 8 T cell receptor beta chains reported below all come from one sample, sequenced in a study of identical twins. TCRdb recomputed calls from the 5' RACE reads with MiXCR, one row per CDR3 protein. The table lists approximately 490,000 distinct CDR3 sequences, around 22% of them singletons. Another study also made use of these data, one on yellow fever vaccine responses in identical twins.

The sequencing sample was made of CD4+ T cells sorted from blood. All receptors come from a woman younger than 35 in good health.

The chain has TRBV12-3 or TRBV12-4 and TRBJ2-2, with D tentatively TRBD2 (7 bases). V lost 4 bases to trimming and J lost 1 base, with 13 bases between them. The length of the CDR3 is 16 residues. In DNA form, the CDR3 reads TGTGCCAGCAGTTACGGGGGGCGAAGGAACACCGGGGAGCTGTTTTTT. Amino acid sequence: CASSYGGRRNTGELFF.

The chain uses TRBV6-1 and TRBJ2-1; TRBD2 matches 11 bases. After removal of 6 bases from V and 8 bases from J, the junction contained 6 bases not matched to a gene. Germline V gene sequence: CDR1 MNHNS, CDR2 SASEGT. This CDR3 contains 14 residues. CDR3 coding DNA: TGTGCCAGCAGGGTAGCGGGGGGGCGGGATGAGCAGTTCTTC. It yields the protein CASRVAGGRDEQFF.

This clonotype has just a few counts. V is TRBV5-1 and J is TRBJ1-3, with D hard to call. The CDR3 has 15 residues. Germline V gene data show CDR1 as SGHRS and CDR2 as YFSETQ. The V and J ends lost 4 bases and 0 bases respectively, with 11 bases between them. The CDR3 spells CASSVSGSSGNTIYF. The DNA for the CDR3 is TGCGCCAGCAGCGTCAGTGGGAGCTCTGGAAACACCATATATTTT.

CDR3 in amino acids: CSALRQVTSPYEQYF. The CDR3, as DNA: TGCAGTGCGTTACGGCAGGTGACTAGCCCGTACGAGCAGTACTTC. The chain links TRBV20-1 to TRBJ2-7, with 7 bases aligning to TRBD2. CDR3 length: 15 residues. The ends lost 6 bases at V and 4 bases at J; junction bases unmatched: 15. The germline gives CDR1 DFQATT, CDR2 SNEGSKA (reference sequence).

The chain is built from TRBV12-3 or TRBV12-4 and TRBJ2-1; D gene unclear. V gave up 7 bases and J gave up 6 bases, with 10 bases separating them. The CDR3 sequence is 12 residues long. The CDR3 bases are TGTGCCAGCAAGTTGGGGTCCAATGAGCAGTTCTTC. Amino acid sequence: CASKLGSNEQFF.

The rearrangement joins TRBV6-5 to TRBJ1-1; D not certain. CDR1 is MNHEY and CDR2 is SVGAGI in the germline V gene. The V end lost 0 bases, the J end lost 4 bases, and 15 bases lay between the germline ends. This CDR3 contains 16 residues. Written as DNA, the CDR3 is TGTGCCAGCAGTTACTCCGTATCGGGATATGGCACTGAAGCTTTCTTT. Its translation: CASSYSVSGYGTEAFF.

There are a few counts of this clonotype. V gene TRBV29-1 combines with J gene TRBJ2-5, with D possibly called TRBD1 or TRBD2 (6 bases each). Germline V gene lookup returns CDR1 SQVTM and CDR2 ANQGSEA. The V end was cut by 1 base, the J end by 5 bases, with 17 bases between. This CDR3 comprises 15 residues. The CDR3 coding sequence is TGCAGCGTTGAAGCCTACCCACGGGGGCCGGAGACCCAGTACTTC. It is translated as CSVEAYPRGPETQYF. Full variable domain (outside the CDR3, taken from reference TRBV29-1 and TRBJ2-5): SAVISQKPSRDICQRGTSLTIQCQVDSQVTMMFWYRQQPGQSLTLIATANQGSEATYESGFVIDKFPISRPNLTFSTLTVSNMSPEDSSIYLCSVEAYPRGPETQYFGPGTRLLVL.

The chain uses TRBV5-5 and TRBJ2-7; maybe TRBD1 (6 bases). Trimming removed 4 bases at V and 1 base at J, with 18 bases between. The CDR3 loop spans 16 amino acids. Looked up from germline, CDR1 is SGHKS and CDR2 is YYEKEE (reference sequence). The CDR3 loop is CASSRADSSRSYEQYV. The CDR3 DNA reads as TGTGCCAGCAGCCGGGCGGACAGTTCGAGGTCCTACGAGCAGTACGTC.